These T cell receptor beta chains were read from a single sample in a study of blood T cell repertoires in COVID-19. Some clones are missing from TCRdb's copy, which holds only in-frame ones; the method was immunoSEQ multiplex PCR. The table records 150,000 to 200,000 clones, roughly 79% of them present only once. Sequenced sample: peripheral blood. The receptors were gathered from a woman aged 70-85 years with acute or convalescent COVID-19. Both conserved end residues are part of each CDR3. The D gene is left open where the match is weak. Only part of the rows carry a size: once, few, many, or a class if the clone is expanded.

TRBJ1-4 | 15 | TRBD1 | TRBV14 | . | CASSPRAGGREKLFF | TGTGCCAGCAGCCCCCGGGCAGGGGGTCGGGAAAAACTGTTTTTT
TRBJ1-6 | 14 | TRBD1 | TRBV5-1 | . | CASSFGTDNSPLHF | TGCGCCAGCAGCTTCGGGACAGACAATTCACCCCTCCACTTT
TRBJ1-2 | 17 | . | TRBV23-1 | . | CASSLAPTLPINYGYTF | TGCGCCAGCAGTCTTGCCCCGACACTCCCTATTAACTATGGCTACACCTTC
TRBJ2-7 | 13 | TRBD1 | TRBV5-4 | . | CASSHPTGREQYF | TGTGCCAGCAGCCACCCGACAGGGCGCGAGCAGTACTTC
TRBJ1-5 | 14 | . | TRBV18 | . | CASSPGGSNQPQHF | TGTGCCAGCTCACCAGGGGGGAGCAATCAGCCCCAGCATTTT
TRBJ2-7 | 18 | TRBD2 | TRBV28 | . | CASSLSYPWGGAPDEQYF | TGTGCCAGCAGTCTATCTTACCCCTGGGGAGGGGCCCCGGACGAGCAGTACTTC
TRBJ2-1 | 15 | TRBD2 | TRBV6-6 | few | CASSYYEREPYEQFF | TGTGCCAGCAGTTACTATGAGCGGGAGCCGTATGAGCAGTTCTTC
TRBJ2-2 | 17 | TRBD2 | TRBV27 | few | CASSLTLAGWGTGELFF | TGTGCCAGCAGTTTGACCCTAGCGGGATGGGGCACCGGGGAGCTGTTTTTT
TRBJ2-4 | 14 | TRBD1 | TRBV3-1/TRBV3-2 | . | CASSQDSRGRLQYF | TGTGCCAGCAGCCAAGATTCGAGGGGGCGTCTGCAGTACTTC
TRBJ1-1 | 14 | TRBD1 | TRBV29-1 | . | CSAGTGGRGTEAFF | TGCAGCGCAGGGACAGGAGGAAGAGGCACTGAAGCTTTCTTT
TRBJ2-1 | 12 | . | TRBV3-1/TRBV3-2 | . | CASSRSGGQQFF | TGTGCCAGCAGCAGAAGCGGAGGACAGCAGTTCTTC
TRBJ2-3 | 16 | TRBD2 | TRBV11-2 | . | CASSSLAGGWDDTQYF | TGTGCCAGCAGCTCATTAGCGGGAGGCTGGGACGATACGCAGTATTTT
TRBJ1-2 | 15 | TRBD1 | TRBV7-8 | . | CASSSGQLANYGYTF | TGTGCCAGCAGCTCGGGACAGTTAGCTAACTATGGCTACACCTTC
TRBJ1-1 | 14 | . | TRBV5-6 | . | CASSPGGVLTEAFF | TGTGCCAGCAGCCCTGGGGGGGTTTTGACTGAAGCTTTCTTT
TRBJ2-1 | 18 | . | TRBV1 | . | CTSSQEAGALSEYNEQFF | TGCACCAGCAGCCAAGAGGCGGGAGCACTTTCGGAGTACAATGAGCAGTTCTTC
TRBJ2-2 | 16 | TRBD2 | TRBV7-3 | . | CASSSKRTSGAGELFF | TGTGCCAGCAGCTCCAAGCGGACTAGCGGGGCCGGGGAGCTGTTTTTT
TRBJ2-2 | 16 | TRBD1 | TRBV11-2 | few | CASSRQGARNTGELFF | TGTGCCAGCAGCCGACAGGGGGCACGGAACACCGGGGAGCTGTTTTTT
TRBJ2-7 | 17 | TRBD2 | TRBV6-2/TRBV6-3 | once | CASSYSFGLAEPYEQYF | TGTGCCAGCAGTTACTCGTTTGGGCTAGCGGAGCCCTACGAGCAGTACTTC
TRBJ2-1 | 13 | TRBD2 | TRBV3-1/TRBV3-2 | few | CASSLLAGGEQFF | TGTGCCAGCAGCTTACTAGCGGGAGGTGAGCAGTTCTTC
TRBJ2-7 | 16 | TRBD2 | TRBV6-1 | . | CASSVTGLAGGNEQYF | TGTGCCAGCAGTGTGACGGGACTAGCGGGAGGTAACGAGCAGTACTTC
TRBJ1-5 | 14 | . | TRBV6-1 | . | CASSEVTVNQPQHF | TGTGCCAGCAGTGAAGTTACAGTGAATCAGCCCCAGCATTTT
TRBJ2-3 | 13 | . | TRBV29-1 | . | CSVFSGNTDTQYF | TGCAGCGTATTTAGCGGCAACACAGATACGCAGTATTTT
TRBJ2-7 | 13 | . | TRBV30 | . | CAWSVGRVGEQYF | TGTGCCTGGAGTGTGGGCAGGGTAGGCGAGCAGTACTTC
TRBJ1-1 | 15 | TRBD1 | TRBV19 | . | CASSVTGIMNTEAFF | TGTGCCAGTAGTGTGACAGGGATAATGAACACTGAAGCTTTCTTT
TRBJ1-2 | 14 | . | TRBV29-1 | . | CSVDLSRGGDGYTF | TGCAGCGTTGACCTTTCGAGGGGGGGTGATGGCTACACCTTC
TRBJ1-4 | 14 | . | TRBV2 | . | CASRTGGSNEKLFF | TGTGCCAGCCGAACGGGAGGCAGTAATGAAAAACTGTTTTTT
TRBJ1-2 | 10 | TRBD1 | TRBV29-1 | . | CSVETGGYTF | TGCAGCGTTGAGACAGGGGGCTACACCTTC
TRBJ2-3 | 15 | TRBD1 | TRBV5-8 | . | CASSFTGGSTDTQYF | TGTGCCAGCAGCTTCACAGGGGGTAGCACAGATACGCAGTATTTT
TRBJ2-7 | 14 | . | TRBV3-1/TRBV3-2 | . | CASSQGQGRAEQYF | TGTGCCAGCAGCCAAGGTCAGGGGAGGGCCGAGCAGTACTTC